This record looks at one T cell receptor beta chain sequence and its context. Its antigen is as yet unknown. These data originate in a study of Ad26.COV2.S vaccination and SARS-CoV-2 variants. Study as a whole: Once, or twice with 56 days between doses, Ad26.COV2.S was given intramuscularly.

Treatment specified: about 20 received Ad26.COV2.S at low or high dose, single or two shots; several received placebo; per-sample allocation not given. Sampling occurred on day 63 after the first vaccine or placebo injection. Assay: immunoSEQ multiplex PCR; the TCRdb copy retains only in-frame clones and omits some. The data contain about 350,000 clones, 88% of them seen just once; the ten biggest clones take up approximately 5.9%. Findings and limits, study-wide: Participants given vaccine showed non-spike TCR breadth similar to that of placebo recipients. Breadth, reportedly substantial, characterized the spike-specific CD8+ and CD4+ T cell responses after vaccination.

The sequenced sample was peripheral blood, obtained in a trial of Ad26.COV2.S vaccine versus placebo. This clonotype was obtained from a person between 18 and 65 years old who received the Ad26.COV2.S COVID-19 vaccine or a placebo.

CDR3 sequence (DNA): TGTGCCTGGATCCGGGGGAGAGGCACTGAAGCTTTCTTT. Translating it yields CAWIRGRGTEAFF. This rearrangement joins TRBV30 to TRBJ1-1; D possibly corresponds to TRBD1 (5 bases). This CDR3 region has 13 residues. V lost 4 bases, J lost 4 bases, and 13 bases lay in between. The germline V gene has CDR1 GTSNPN and CDR2 SVGIG (reference sequence).